Included here is one T cell receptor (beta chain) sequence, with context. Authors' methods: Estimation of nucleated cell counts was performed using reference gene primer amplification. The assay was immunoSEQ multiplex PCR, and TCRdb's table has in-frame clones only and misses some. V and J calls and clone size are given by that table; D and trimming were obtained from the DNA. The profile shows roughly 400,000 clones, about nine tenths of them singletons. Participants, about 18 to 90 years old, spanned around 25 US areas. Donors were grouped by their self-reported clinical history. Germline values: CDR1 LNHNV, CDR2 YYDKDF (reference sequence). Trimming removed 0 bases from V and 0 bases from J, with 17 bases in between. CDR3 length: 18 residues. This entry belongs to a study of blood T cell repertoires in COVID-19.

Material: PBMCs or T cells enriched from blood (not recorded which). The chain recombines TRBV15 with TRBJ1-1; perhaps TRBD1 as D (5 bases). This receptor was obtained from a young man who had recovered from COVID-19. CDR3 region: CATSRDPPSDSMNTEAFF. As DNA, the CDR3 is TGTGCCACCAGCAGAGATCCCCCGAGCGACAGCATGAACACTGAAGCTTTCTTT.